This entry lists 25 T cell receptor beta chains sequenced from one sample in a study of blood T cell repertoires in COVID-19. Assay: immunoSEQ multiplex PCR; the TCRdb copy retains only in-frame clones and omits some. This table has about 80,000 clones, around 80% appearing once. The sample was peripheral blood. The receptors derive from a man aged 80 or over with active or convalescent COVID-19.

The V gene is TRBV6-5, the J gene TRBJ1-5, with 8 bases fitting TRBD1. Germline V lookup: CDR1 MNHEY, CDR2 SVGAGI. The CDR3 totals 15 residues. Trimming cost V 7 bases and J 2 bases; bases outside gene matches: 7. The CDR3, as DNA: TGTGCCAGCACCCCAATGGGACAGGGCAATCAGCCCCAGCATTTT. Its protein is CASTPMGQGNQPQHF.

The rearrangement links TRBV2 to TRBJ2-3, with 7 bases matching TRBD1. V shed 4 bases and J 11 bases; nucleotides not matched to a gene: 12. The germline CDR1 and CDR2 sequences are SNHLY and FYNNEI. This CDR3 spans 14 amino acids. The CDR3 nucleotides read TGTGCCAGCAGTGTTGGCAGGGGGTCTATTGTGCAGTATTTT. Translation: CASSVGRGSIVQYF. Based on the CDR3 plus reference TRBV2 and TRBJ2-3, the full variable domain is EPEVTQTPSHQVTQMGQEVILRCVPISNHLYFYWYRQILGQKVEFLVSFYNNEISEKSEIFDDQFSVERPDGSNFTLKIRSTKLEDSAMYFCASSVGRGSIVQYFGPGTRLTVL.

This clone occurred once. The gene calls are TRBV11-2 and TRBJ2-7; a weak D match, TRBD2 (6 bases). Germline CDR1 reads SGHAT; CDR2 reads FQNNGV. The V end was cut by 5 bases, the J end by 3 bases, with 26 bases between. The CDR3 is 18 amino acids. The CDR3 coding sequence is TGTGCCAGCAGCCCGAAAGGAGGGGTAATCTCCCCCTTCTACGAGCAGTACTTC. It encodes CASSPKGGVISPFYEQYF.

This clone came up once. DNA for the CDR3: TGTGCAATAAGCGGGCTATGGGCCGGGGAGCTGTTTTTT. The encoded protein is CAISGLWAGELFF. V usage is TRBV5-3 and J usage is TRBJ2-2; D might be TRBD2 (6 bases). Being an ORF, TRBV5-3 has a function that is uncertain. The CDR3 has 13 residues.

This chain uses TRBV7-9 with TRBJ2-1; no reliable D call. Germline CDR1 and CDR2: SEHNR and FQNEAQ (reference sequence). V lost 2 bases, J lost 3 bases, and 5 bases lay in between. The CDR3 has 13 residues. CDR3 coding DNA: TGTGCCAGCAGCTTAAACGGCTACAATGAGCAGTTCTTC. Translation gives CASSLNGYNEQFF.

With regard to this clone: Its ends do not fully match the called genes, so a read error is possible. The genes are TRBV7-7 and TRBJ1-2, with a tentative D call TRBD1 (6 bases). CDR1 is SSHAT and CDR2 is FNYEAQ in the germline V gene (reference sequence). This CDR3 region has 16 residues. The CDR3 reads CASSSLRDTGGYGYTF. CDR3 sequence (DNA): TGTGCTAGCAGCTCCCTCCGGGACACCGGTGGGTATGGCTACACCTTC.

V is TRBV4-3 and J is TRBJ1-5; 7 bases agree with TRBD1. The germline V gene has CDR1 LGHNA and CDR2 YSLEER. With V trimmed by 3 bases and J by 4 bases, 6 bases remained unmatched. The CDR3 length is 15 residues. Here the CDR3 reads CASSQGNRGNQPQHF. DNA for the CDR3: TGCGCCAGCAGCCAGGGGAACAGGGGAAATCAGCCCCAGCATTTT.

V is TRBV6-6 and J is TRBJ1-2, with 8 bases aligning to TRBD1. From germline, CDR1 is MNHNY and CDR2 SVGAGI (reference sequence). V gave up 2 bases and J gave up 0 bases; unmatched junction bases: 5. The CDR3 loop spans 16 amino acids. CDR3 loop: CASSYPPGGPNYGYTF. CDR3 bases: TGTGCCAGCAGTTACCCTCCAGGGGGCCCTAACTATGGCTACACCTTC.

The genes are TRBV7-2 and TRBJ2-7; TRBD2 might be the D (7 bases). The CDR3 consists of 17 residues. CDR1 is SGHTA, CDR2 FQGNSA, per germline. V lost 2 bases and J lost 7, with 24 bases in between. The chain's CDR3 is CASSLKGGPALEPEQYF. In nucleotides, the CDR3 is TGTGCCAGCAGCTTAAAGGGGGGGCCTGCCCTAGAGCCTGAGCAGTACTTC.

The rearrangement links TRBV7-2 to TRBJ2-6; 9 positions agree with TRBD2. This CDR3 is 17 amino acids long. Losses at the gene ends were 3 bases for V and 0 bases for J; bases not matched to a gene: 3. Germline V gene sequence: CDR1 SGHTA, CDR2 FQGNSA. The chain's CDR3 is CASSLTSGYSGANVLTF. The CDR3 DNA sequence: TGTGCCAGCAGCTTGACTAGCGGCTACTCTGGGGCCAACGTCCTGACTTTC.

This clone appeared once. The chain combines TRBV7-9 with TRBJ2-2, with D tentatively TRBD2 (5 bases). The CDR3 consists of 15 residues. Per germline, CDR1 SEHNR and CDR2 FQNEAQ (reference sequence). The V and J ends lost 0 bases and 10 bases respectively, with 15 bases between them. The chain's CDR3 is CASSLAGQKAEELFF. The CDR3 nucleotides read TGTGCCAGCAGCTTAGCCGGTCAAAAAGCGGAGGAGCTGTTTTTT. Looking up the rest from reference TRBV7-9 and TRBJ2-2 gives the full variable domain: DTGVSQNPRHKITKRGQNVTFRCDPISEHNRLYWYRQTLGQGPEFLTYFQNEAQLEKSRLLSDRFSAERPKGSFSTLEIQRTEQGDSAMYLCASSLAGQKAEELFFGEGSRLTVL.

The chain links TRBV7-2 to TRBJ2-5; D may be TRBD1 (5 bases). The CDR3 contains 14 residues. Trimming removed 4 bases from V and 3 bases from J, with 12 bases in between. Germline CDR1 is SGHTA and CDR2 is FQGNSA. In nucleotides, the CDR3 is TGTGCCAGCAGCTCGAGAAGGGGAAAAGAGACCCAGTACTTC. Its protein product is CASSSRRGKETQYF.

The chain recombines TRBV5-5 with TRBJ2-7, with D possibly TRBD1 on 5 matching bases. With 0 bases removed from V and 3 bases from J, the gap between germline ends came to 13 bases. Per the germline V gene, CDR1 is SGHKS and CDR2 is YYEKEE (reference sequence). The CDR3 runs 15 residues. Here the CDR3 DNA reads TGTGCCAGCAGCTTGGAGGGCGCAGGGTTCTACGAGCAGTACTTC. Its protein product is CASSLEGAGFYEQYF.

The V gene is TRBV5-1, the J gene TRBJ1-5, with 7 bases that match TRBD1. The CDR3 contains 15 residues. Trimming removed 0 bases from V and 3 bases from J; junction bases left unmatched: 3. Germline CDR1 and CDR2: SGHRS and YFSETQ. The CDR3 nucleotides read TGCGCCAGCAGCTTGGAGGGACAGTTCAATCAGCCCCAGCATTTT. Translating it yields CASSLEGQFNQPQHF.

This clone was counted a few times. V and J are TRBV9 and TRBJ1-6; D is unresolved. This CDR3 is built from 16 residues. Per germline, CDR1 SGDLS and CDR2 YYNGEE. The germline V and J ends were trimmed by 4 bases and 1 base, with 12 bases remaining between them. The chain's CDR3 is CASSPSPGSYNSPLHF. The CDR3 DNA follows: TGTGCCAGCAGCCCCTCCCCGGGGTCCTATAATTCACCCCTCCACTTT.

The chain's CDR3 is CASSVVNRDNTEAFF. CDR3 DNA: TGTGCCAGCAGCGTAGTGAACAGGGACAACACTGAAGCTTTCTTT. The gene calls are TRBV9 and TRBJ1-1; a possible D gene is TRBD1 (6 bases). Looked up from germline, CDR1 is SGDLS and CDR2 is YYNGEE. The CDR3 has 15 residues. V was shortened by 0 bases and J by 2 bases, with 11 bases between the two germline ends.

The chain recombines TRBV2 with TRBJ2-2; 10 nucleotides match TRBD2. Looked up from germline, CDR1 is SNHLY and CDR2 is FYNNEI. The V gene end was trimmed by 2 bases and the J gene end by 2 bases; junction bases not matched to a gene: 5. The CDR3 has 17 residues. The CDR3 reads CASSEKGLAVNTGELFF. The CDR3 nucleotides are TGTGCCAGCAGTGAAAAAGGACTAGCGGTTAACACCGGGGAGCTGTTTTTT. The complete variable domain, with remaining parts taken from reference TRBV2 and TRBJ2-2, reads EPEVTQTPSHQVTQMGQEVILRCVPISNHLYFYWYRQILGQKVEFLVSFYNNEISEKSEIFDDQFSVERPDGSNFTLKIRSTKLEDSAMYFCASSEKGLAVNTGELFFGEGSRLTVL.

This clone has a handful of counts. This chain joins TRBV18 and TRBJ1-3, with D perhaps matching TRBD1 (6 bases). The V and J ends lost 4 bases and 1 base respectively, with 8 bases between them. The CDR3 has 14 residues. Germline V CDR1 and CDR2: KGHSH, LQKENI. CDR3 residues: CASSLDSSGNTIYF. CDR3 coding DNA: TGTGCCAGCTCACTGGACAGTTCTGGAAACACCATATATTTT. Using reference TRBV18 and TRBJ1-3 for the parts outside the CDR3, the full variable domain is NAGVMQNPRHLVRRRGQEARLRCSPMKGHSHVYWYRQLPEEGLKFMVYLQKENIIDESGMPKERFSAEFPKEGPSILRIQQVVRGDSAAYFCASSLDSSGNTIYFGEGSWLTVV.

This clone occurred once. CDR3 loop: CASTIGPSYGELFF. CDR3 in DNA: TGTGCCAGCACCATTGGGCCTAGCTACGGGGAGCTGTTTTTT. The chain employs TRBV27 and TRBJ2-2, with a weak D call TRBD2 (5 bases). Per germline, CDR1 MNHEY and CDR2 SMNVEV (reference sequence). CDR3 size: 14 residues. V lost 7 bases and J 7 bases, leaving 16 bases between the germline ends.

This CDR3 reads CASSARQAGGTDTQYF. The CDR3 DNA follows: TGCGCCAGCAGCGCCCGGCAAGCGGGGGGCACAGATACGCAGTATTTT. The chain carries TRBV5-1 and TRBJ2-3; 8 bases agree with TRBD2. With 4 bases clipped from V and 1 base from J, the junction kept 8 bases outside the gene matches. CDR3 size: 16 residues. Germline CDR1 reads SGHRS; CDR2 reads YFSETQ.

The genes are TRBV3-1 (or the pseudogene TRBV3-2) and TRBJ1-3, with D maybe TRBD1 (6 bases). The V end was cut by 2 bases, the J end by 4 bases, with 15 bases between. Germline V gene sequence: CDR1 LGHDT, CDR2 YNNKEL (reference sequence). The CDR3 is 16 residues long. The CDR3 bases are TGTGCCAGCAGCCAACGCAGGGGAAATATCGGAAACACCATATATTTT. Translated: CASSQRRGNIGNTIYF.

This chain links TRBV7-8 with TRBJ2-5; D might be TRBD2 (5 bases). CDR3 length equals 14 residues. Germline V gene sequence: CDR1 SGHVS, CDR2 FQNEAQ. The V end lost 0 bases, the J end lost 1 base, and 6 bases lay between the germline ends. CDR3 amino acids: CASSLATIQETQYF. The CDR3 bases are TGTGCCAGCAGCTTAGCGACTATCCAAGAGACCCAGTACTTC.

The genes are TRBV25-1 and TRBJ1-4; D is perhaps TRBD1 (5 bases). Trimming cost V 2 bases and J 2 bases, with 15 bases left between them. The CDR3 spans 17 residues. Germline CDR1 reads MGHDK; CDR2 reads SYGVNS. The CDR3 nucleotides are TGTGCCAGCAGTGAACACAATACAGGCGCGACTAATGAAAAACTGTTTTTT. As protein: CASSEHNTGATNEKLFF.

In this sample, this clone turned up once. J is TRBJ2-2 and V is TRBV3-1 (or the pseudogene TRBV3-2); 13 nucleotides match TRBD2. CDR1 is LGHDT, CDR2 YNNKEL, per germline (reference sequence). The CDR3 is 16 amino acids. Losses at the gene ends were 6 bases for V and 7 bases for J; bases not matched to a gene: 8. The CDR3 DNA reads TGTGCCAGCAGTAGGACTAGCGGGAGATCTGGCGGGGAGCTGTTTTTT. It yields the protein CASSRTSGRSGGELFF.

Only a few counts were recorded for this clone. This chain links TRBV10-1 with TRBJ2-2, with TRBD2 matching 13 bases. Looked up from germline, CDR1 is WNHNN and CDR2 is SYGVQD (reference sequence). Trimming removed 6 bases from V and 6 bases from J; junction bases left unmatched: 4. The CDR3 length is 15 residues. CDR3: CASRPGLAGAGELFF. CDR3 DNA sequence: TGCGCCAGCAGGCCCGGACTAGCGGGAGCCGGGGAGCTGTTTTTT.